This is a list of T cell receptor beta chains from one sample in a study of blood T cell dynamics during melanoma immunotherapy. Here immunoSEQ multiplex PCR was the method, and the copy in TCRdb shows in-frame clones only, minus some. The data contain about 10,000 clones, about nine tenths of them seen just once; the ten biggest clones take up just under 7.5%. The sequences come from blood, collected from a patient treated with checkpoint blockade. Receptors were obtained from a human donor with melanoma. The CDR3 runs from the conserved cysteine through the conserved F or W. D genes are given only for firm matches. Size values are once, few and many counts, or a class for expanded clones, and some rows have none.

CDR3 protein: CASRGQDNSPLHF; CDR3 DNA: TGCGCCAGCAGGGGACAGGATAATTCACCCCTCCACTTT; clone size: NA; V gene: TRBV5-1; J gene: TRBJ1-6; CDR3 length: 13; D gene: TRBD1
CDR3 protein: CASSPGTVSNQPQHF; CDR3 DNA: TGTGCCAGCTCACCTGGGACAGTTAGCAATCAGCCCCAGCATTTT; clone size: NA; V gene: TRBV18; J gene: TRBJ1-5; CDR3 length: 15; D gene: TRBD1
CDR3 protein: CASSRWMGLGGLSTDTQYF; CDR3 DNA: TGTGCCAGCAGCCGATGGATGGGGTTGGGGGGGCTCAGCACAGATACGCAGTATTTT; clone size: once; V gene: TRBV28; J gene: TRBJ2-3; CDR3 length: 19; D gene: NA
CDR3 protein: CASSGRLETTNEQFF; CDR3 DNA: TGTGCCAGCTCAGGACGGCTAGAGACGACCAATGAGCAGTTCTTC; clone size: NA; V gene: TRBV18; J gene: TRBJ2-1; CDR3 length: 15; D gene: NA
CDR3 protein: CASSPPGLESSRYEQYF; CDR3 DNA: TGTGCCAGCAGTCCCCCGGGACTAGAAAGTTCTAGGTACGAGCAGTACTTC; clone size: NA; V gene: TRBV27; J gene: TRBJ2-7; CDR3 length: 17; D gene: TRBD2
CDR3 protein: CASSIVSGEEADTQYF; CDR3 DNA: TGTGCCAGTAGTATAGTTTCAGGAGAAGAAGCAGATACGCAGTATTTT; clone size: NA; V gene: TRBV19; J gene: TRBJ2-3; CDR3 length: 16; D gene: NA
CDR3 protein: CASSLQEPNTGELFF; CDR3 DNA: TGCGCCAGCAGCCTACAGGAACCGAACACCGGGGAGCTGTTTTTT; clone size: NA; V gene: TRBV4-3; J gene: TRBJ2-2; CDR3 length: 15; D gene: NA
CDR3 protein: CAGSPNFNTGELFF; CDR3 DNA: TGTGCCGGCAGCCCCAACTTCAACACCGGGGAGCTGTTTTTT; clone size: NA; V gene: TRBV7-3; J gene: TRBJ2-2; CDR3 length: 14; D gene: NA
CDR3 protein: CASSLVGREGSGRETQYF; CDR3 DNA: TGCGCCAGCAGCTTGGTCGGCAGGGAGGGGAGTGGCCGAGAGACCCAGTACTTC; clone size: NA; V gene: TRBV5-1; J gene: TRBJ2-5; CDR3 length: 18; D gene: TRBD2
CDR3 protein: CASSQDGNYGYTF; CDR3 DNA: TGTGCCAGCAGCCAAGATGGGAACTATGGCTACACCTTC; clone size: few; V gene: TRBV14; J gene: TRBJ1-2; CDR3 length: 13; D gene: NA
CDR3 protein: CASSPTTGGGNIQYF; CDR3 DNA: TGTGCCAGCAGCCCGACGACAGGGGGCGGAAACATTCAGTACTTC; clone size: NA; V gene: TRBV7-9; J gene: TRBJ2-4; CDR3 length: 15; D gene: TRBD1
CDR3 protein: CASSASSGTDTQETQYF; CDR3 DNA: TGTGCCAGCAGTGCTAGTTCCGGGACAGATACTCAAGAGACCCAGTACTTC; clone size: NA; V gene: TRBV27; J gene: TRBJ2-5; CDR3 length: 17; D gene: TRBD1
CDR3 protein: CASSYLAGQTTNEKLFF; CDR3 DNA: TGTGCCAGCAGCTACCTCGCGGGACAGACAACTAATGAAAAACTGTTTTTT; clone size: NA; V gene: TRBV5-6; J gene: TRBJ1-4; CDR3 length: 17; D gene: TRBD1
CDR3 protein: CASSPSGSYNEQFF; CDR3 DNA: TGTGCCAGCAGTCCTAGCGGGTCCTACAATGAGCAGTTCTTC; clone size: NA; V gene: TRBV7-3; J gene: TRBJ2-1; CDR3 length: 14; D gene: TRBD2
CDR3 protein: CASSGTAWNGYTF; CDR3 DNA: TGTGCCAGCAGCGGAACGGCTTGGAATGGCTACACCTTC; clone size: few; V gene: TRBV9; J gene: TRBJ1-2; CDR3 length: 13; D gene: NA
CDR3 protein: CASSRGTGGGSPLHF; CDR3 DNA: TGTGCCAGCTCACGAGGGACAGGGGGAGGTTCACCCCTCCACTTT; clone size: NA; V gene: TRBV18; J gene: TRBJ1-6; CDR3 length: 15; D gene: TRBD1
CDR3 protein: CASSDLTPSGKTYEQYF; CDR3 DNA: TGTGCCAGCAGTGACCTGACCCCTAGCGGGAAAACTTACGAGCAGTACTTC; clone size: NA; V gene: TRBV27; J gene: TRBJ2-7; CDR3 length: 17; D gene: TRBD2
CDR3 protein: CSVVGEGTQYF; CDR3 DNA: TGCAGCGTTGTAGGAGAGGGGACCCAGTACTTC; clone size: NA; V gene: TRBV29-1; J gene: TRBJ2-5; CDR3 length: 11; D gene: NA
CDR3 protein: CASSLSGGDTGELFF; CDR3 DNA: TGTGCCAGCAGCCTGAGCGGGGGGGACACCGGGGAGCTGTTTTTT; clone size: NA; V gene: TRBV11-3; J gene: TRBJ2-2; CDR3 length: 15; D gene: TRBD2
CDR3 protein: CASSPRTVSGNTIYF; CDR3 DNA: TGTGCCAGCAGCCCTAGGACAGTCTCTGGAAACACCATATATTTT; clone size: NA; V gene: TRBV7-6; J gene: TRBJ1-3; CDR3 length: 15; D gene: NA
CDR3 protein: CASSPPDVYNEQFF; CDR3 DNA: TGTGCCAGCAGTCCCCCAGATGTGTACAATGAGCAGTTCTTC; clone size: NA; V gene: TRBV28; J gene: TRBJ2-1; CDR3 length: 14; D gene: NA
CDR3 protein: CASSSLRTHEQYF; CDR3 DNA: TGTGCCAGCAGCTCGCTCCGGACGCACGAGCAGTACTTC; clone size: NA; V gene: TRBV7-6; J gene: TRBJ2-7; CDR3 length: 13; D gene: NA
CDR3 protein: CASSPLAGGPGTGELFF; CDR3 DNA: TGTGCCAGCAGCCCCCTAGCGGGAGGGCCAGGCACCGGGGAGCTGTTTTTT; clone size: NA; V gene: TRBV9; J gene: TRBJ2-2; CDR3 length: 17; D gene: TRBD2
CDR3 protein: CASSRTASSYEQYF; CDR3 DNA: TGTGCCAGCAGTAGAACAGCAAGCTCCTACGAGCAGTACTTC; clone size: NA; V gene: TRBV6-4; J gene: TRBJ2-7; CDR3 length: 14; D gene: NA
CDR3 protein: CASSVTGGQPQHF; CDR3 DNA: TGTGCCAGCAGCGTAACAGGGGGCCAGCCCCAGCATTTT; clone size: NA; V gene: TRBV7-2; J gene: TRBJ1-5; CDR3 length: 13; D gene: TRBD1
CDR3 protein: CASSQDEGGRDGDTQYF; CDR3 DNA: TGCGCCAGCAGCCAAGATGAGGGAGGCAGGGATGGGGATACGCAGTATTTT; clone size: NA; V gene: TRBV4-3; J gene: TRBJ2-3; CDR3 length: 17; D gene: NA
CDR3 protein: CASSSGTGHWEQYF; CDR3 DNA: TGTGCCAGCAGCTCCGGGACAGGACACTGGGAGCAGTACTTC; clone size: NA; V gene: TRBV6-6; J gene: TRBJ2-5; CDR3 length: 14; D gene: TRBD1
CDR3 protein: CASSWGSGSEETQYF; CDR3 DNA: TGTGCCAGCTCATGGGGGAGCGGGAGTGAGGAGACCCAGTACTTC; clone size: NA; V gene: TRBV18; J gene: TRBJ2-5; CDR3 length: 15; D gene: TRBD2
CDR3 protein: CASSRTMGETQYF; CDR3 DNA: TGTGCCAGCAGCCGGACTATGGGAGAGACCCAGTACTTC; clone size: NA; V gene: TRBV7-9; J gene: TRBJ2-5; CDR3 length: 13; D gene: NA
CDR3 protein: CASSSPTSGISYEQYF; CDR3 DNA: TGTGCCAGCAGTTCACCGACTAGCGGCATCTCCTACGAGCAGTACTTC; clone size: NA; V gene: TRBV28; J gene: TRBJ2-7; CDR3 length: 16; D gene: TRBD2
CDR3 protein: CASSPRLEFQETQYF; CDR3 DNA: TGTGCCAGCAGCCCTAGGCTAGAGTTCCAAGAGACCCAGTACTTC; clone size: NA; V gene: TRBV7-8; J gene: TRBJ2-5; CDR3 length: 15; D gene: NA
CDR3 protein: CASSFLSRAGVTDTQYF; CDR3 DNA: TGTGCCAGCAGTTTCCTTTCCCGAGCGGGAGTCACAGATACGCAGTATTTT; clone size: NA; V gene: TRBV28; J gene: TRBJ2-3; CDR3 length: 17; D gene: TRBD2
CDR3 protein: CASSLPGAGETQYF; CDR3 DNA: TGTGCCAGCAGCTTACCAGGGGCGGGGGAGACCCAGTACTTC; clone size: NA; V gene: TRBV7-9; J gene: TRBJ2-5; CDR3 length: 14; D gene: NA
CDR3 protein: CASRWGLAGEVQYF; CDR3 DNA: TGTGCCAGCAGATGGGGACTAGCGGGAGAAGTGCAGTACTTC; clone size: once; V gene: TRBV6-5; J gene: TRBJ2-7; CDR3 length: 14; D gene: TRBD2
CDR3 protein: CASSSSGPGNEQFF; CDR3 DNA: TGCGCCAGCAGCTCTTCGGGGCCGGGCAATGAGCAGTTCTTC; clone size: once; V gene: TRBV5-1; J gene: TRBJ2-1; CDR3 length: 14; D gene: NA
CDR3 protein: CARTIWFGEVGGYTF; CDR3 DNA: TGTGCCAGAACGATTTGGTTCGGGGAGGTCGGTGGCTACACCTTC; clone size: NA; V gene: TRBV9; J gene: TRBJ1-2; CDR3 length: 15; D gene: NA
CDR3 protein: CASCLAGRDTEAFF; CDR3 DNA: TGCGCCAGCTGCCTTGCAGGGAGAGATACTGAAGCTTTCTTT; clone size: NA; V gene: TRBV5-1; J gene: TRBJ1-1; CDR3 length: 14; D gene: NA
CDR3 protein: CASRLGLRGTDTQYF; CDR3 DNA: TGTGCCAGTCGACTGGGCCTTAGAGGCACAGATACGCAGTATTTT; clone size: NA; V gene: TRBV6-5; J gene: TRBJ2-3; CDR3 length: 15; D gene: NA